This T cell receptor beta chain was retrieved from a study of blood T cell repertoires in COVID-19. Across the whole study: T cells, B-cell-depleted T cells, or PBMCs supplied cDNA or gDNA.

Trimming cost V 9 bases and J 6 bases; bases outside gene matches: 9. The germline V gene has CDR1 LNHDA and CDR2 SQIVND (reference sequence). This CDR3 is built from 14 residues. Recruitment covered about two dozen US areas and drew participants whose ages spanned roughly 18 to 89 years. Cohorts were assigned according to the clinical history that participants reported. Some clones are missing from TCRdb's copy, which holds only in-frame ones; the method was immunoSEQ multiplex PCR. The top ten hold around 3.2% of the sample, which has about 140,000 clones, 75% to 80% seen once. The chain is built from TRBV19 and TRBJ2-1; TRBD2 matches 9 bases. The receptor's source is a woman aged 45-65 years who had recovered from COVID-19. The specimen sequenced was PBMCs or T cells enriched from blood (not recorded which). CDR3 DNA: TGTGCCAGCTCGACTAGCGGAGGGGTCAATGAGCAGTTCTTC. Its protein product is CASSTSGGVNEQFF.